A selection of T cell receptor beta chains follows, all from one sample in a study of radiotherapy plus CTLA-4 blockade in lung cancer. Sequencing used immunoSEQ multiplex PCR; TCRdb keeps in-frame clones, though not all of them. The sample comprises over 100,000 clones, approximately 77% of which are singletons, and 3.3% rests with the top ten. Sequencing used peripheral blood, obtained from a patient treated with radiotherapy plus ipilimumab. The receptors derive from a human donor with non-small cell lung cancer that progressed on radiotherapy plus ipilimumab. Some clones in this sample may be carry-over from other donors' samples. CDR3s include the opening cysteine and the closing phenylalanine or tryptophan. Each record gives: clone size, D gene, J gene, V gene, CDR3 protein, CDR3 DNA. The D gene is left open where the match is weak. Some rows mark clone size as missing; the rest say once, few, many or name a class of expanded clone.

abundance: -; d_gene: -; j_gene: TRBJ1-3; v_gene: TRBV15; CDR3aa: CATSRSMGNTIYF; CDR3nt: TGTGCCACCAGCAGATCAATGGGAAACACCATATATTTT
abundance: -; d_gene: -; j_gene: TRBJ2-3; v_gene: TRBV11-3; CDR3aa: CASSPHMATDTQYF; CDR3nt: TGTGCCAGCAGCCCCCACATGGCCACAGATACGCAGTATTTT
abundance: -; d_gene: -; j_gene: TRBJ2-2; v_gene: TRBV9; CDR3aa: CASSAHPTVTGELFF; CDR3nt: TGTGCCAGCAGCGCCCACCCGACAGTGACCGGGGAGCTGTTTTTT
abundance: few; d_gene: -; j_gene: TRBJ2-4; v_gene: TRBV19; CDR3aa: CASTALGIQYF; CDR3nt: TGTGCCAGTACAGCCTTGGGCATTCAGTACTTC
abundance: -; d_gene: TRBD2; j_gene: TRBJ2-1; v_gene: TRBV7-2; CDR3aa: CASSTRTSGGNEQFF; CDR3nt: TGTGCCAGCAGCACTCGGACTAGCGGGGGAAATGAGCAGTTCTTC
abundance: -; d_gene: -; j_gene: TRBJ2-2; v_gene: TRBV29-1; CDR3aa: CSAAGGPNTGELFF; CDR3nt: TGCAGCGCCGCCGGGGGGCCAAACACCGGGGAGCTGTTTTTT
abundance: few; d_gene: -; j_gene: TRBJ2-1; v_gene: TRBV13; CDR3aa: CASSLLDSNEQFF; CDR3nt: TGTGCCAGCAGCTTGTTGGACTCCAATGAGCAGTTCTTC
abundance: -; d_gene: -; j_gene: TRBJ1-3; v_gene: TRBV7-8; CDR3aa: CASSPNRLWSAGNTIYF; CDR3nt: TGTGCCAGCAGCCCAAACCGCCTATGGTCAGCAGGAAACACCATATATTTT
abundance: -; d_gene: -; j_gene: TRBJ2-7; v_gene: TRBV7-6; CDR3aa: CASSPGPNYEQYF; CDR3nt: TGTGCCAGCAGCCCGGGACCAAACTACGAGCAGTACTTC
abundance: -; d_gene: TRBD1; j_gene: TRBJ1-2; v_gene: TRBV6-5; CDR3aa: CASSAGQGVNYGYTF; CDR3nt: TGTGCCAGCAGTGCGGGACAGGGGGTAAACTATGGCTACACCTTC
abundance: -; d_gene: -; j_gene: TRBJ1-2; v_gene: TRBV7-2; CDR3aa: CASRPGGDLGYGYTF; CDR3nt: TGTGCCAGCAGGCCGGGCGGGGACTTGGGCTATGGCTACACCTTC
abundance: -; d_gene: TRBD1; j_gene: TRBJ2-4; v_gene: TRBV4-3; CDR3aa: CASSRTGTTKNIQYF; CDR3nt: TGCGCCAGCAGCCGGACAGGGACGACCAAAAACATTCAGTACTTC
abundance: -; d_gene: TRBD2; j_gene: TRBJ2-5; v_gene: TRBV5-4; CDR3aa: CASSLAAGGRGMGETQYF; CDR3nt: TGTGCCAGCAGCTTGGCCGCGGGGGGCCGGGGAATGGGAGAGACCCAGTACTTC
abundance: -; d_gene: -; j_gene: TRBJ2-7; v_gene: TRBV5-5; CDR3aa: CASMPGGLPYEQYF; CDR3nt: TGTGCCAGCATGCCCGGGGGGCTCCCCTACGAGCAGTACTTC
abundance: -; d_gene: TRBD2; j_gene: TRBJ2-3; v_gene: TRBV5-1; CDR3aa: CASSLRAGGTDTQYF; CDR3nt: TGCGCCAGCAGCTTGCGAGCGGGGGGGACAGATACGCAGTATTTT
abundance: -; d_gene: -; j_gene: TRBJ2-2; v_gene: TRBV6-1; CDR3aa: CASSTGYTGELFF; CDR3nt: TGTGCCAGCAGTACAGGGTACACCGGGGAGCTGTTTTTT
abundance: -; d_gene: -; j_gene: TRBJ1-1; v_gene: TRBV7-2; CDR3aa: CATTGTGGYSNTEAFF; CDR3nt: TGTGCCACCACCGGAACGGGGGGGTATAGTAACACTGAAGCTTTCTTT
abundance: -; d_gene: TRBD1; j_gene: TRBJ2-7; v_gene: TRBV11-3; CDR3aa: CASSRDRPYEQYF; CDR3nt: TGTGCCAGCAGCCGGGACAGACCCTACGAGCAGTACTTC
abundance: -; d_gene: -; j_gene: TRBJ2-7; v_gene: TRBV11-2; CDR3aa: CASSYNGAGEQYF; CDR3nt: TGTGCCAGCAGCTACAACGGGGCCGGCGAGCAGTACTTC
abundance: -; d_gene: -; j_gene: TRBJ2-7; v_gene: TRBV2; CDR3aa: CASKLAYEQYF; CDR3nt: TGTGCCAGCAAACTAGCTTACGAGCAGTACTTC
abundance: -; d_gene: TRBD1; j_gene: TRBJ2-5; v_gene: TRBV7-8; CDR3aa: CASSLVGTGGQETQYF; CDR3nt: TGTGCCAGCAGCTTAGTGGGGACAGGGGGTCAAGAGACCCAGTACTTC
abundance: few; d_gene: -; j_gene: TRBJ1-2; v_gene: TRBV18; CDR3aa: CASSPRRTDYGYTF; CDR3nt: TGTGCCAGCTCACCTAGAAGGACGGATTATGGCTACACCTTC
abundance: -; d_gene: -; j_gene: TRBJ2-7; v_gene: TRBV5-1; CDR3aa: CASSLVIQGRNEQYF; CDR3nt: TGCGCCAGCAGCTTGGTAATACAGGGGAGGAACGAGCAGTACTTC
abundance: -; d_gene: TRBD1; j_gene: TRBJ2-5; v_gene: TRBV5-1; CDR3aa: CASQRQGNQETQYF; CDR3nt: TGCGCCAGCCAAAGACAGGGCAACCAAGAGACCCAGTACTTC
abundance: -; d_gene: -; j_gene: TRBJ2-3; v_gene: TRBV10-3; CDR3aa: CAISESMSTDTQYF; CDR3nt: TGTGCCATCAGTGAGTCGATGAGCACAGATACGCAGTATTTT
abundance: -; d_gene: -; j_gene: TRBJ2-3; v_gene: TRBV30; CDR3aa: CAWRGVLSTDTQYF; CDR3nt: TGTGCCTGGAGGGGGGTTCTTAGCACAGATACGCAGTATTTT
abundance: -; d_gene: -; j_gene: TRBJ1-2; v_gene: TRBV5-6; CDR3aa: CASSFQINYGYTF; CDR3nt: TGTGCCAGCAGCTTTCAAATAAACTATGGCTACACCTTC
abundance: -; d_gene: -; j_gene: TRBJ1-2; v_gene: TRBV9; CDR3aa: CASSVGLPVNYGYTF; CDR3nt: TGTGCCAGCAGCGTAGGGCTGCCGGTAAACTATGGCTACACCTTC
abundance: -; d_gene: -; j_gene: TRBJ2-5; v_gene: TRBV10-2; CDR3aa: CASAQGETQYF; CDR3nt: TGCGCCAGCGCCCAGGGGGAGACCCAGTACTTC
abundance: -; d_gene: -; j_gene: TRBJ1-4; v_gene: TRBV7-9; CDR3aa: CASSFSPVEKLFF; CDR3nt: TGTGCCAGCAGCTTTTCCCCCGTGGAAAAACTGTTTTTT
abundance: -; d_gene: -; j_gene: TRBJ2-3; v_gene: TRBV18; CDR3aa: CASSPPALSTDTQYF; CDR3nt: TGTGCCAGCTCACCACCTGCTCTGAGCACAGATACGCAGTATTTT
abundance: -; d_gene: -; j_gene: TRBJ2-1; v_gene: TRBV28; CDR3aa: CASTDSWGSGEQFF; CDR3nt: TGTGCCAGCACTGATTCGTGGGGCAGTGGTGAGCAGTTCTTC